The following is a T cell receptor (beta chain) sequence with its context. This clone's antigen is unknown. Since a far larger clone is one base different, this is likely a read error. The data derive from a study of low-dose radiotherapy and immunotherapy resistance in tumors (dated by TCRdb to 2022 to 2024). At the level of the whole study: Patients in Cohort 1 were given 0.5 Gy per fraction every 2 weeks, and the prescribed total PTV dose was 6.5 Gy. Patients in Cohort 2 were given 1 Gy per fraction every two weeks, for a total of 13 Gy across 26 weeks. Patients were given nivolumab as a 240 mg flat dose every two weeks and ipilimumab at 1 mg/kg every six weeks, with both drugs delivered intravenously. Cyclophosphamide 200 mg/m2 was administered intravenously every two weeks, one day before each radiation and immunotherapy administration. Patients took aspirin 300 mg orally once daily for four cycles, starting on cycle 1 day 1. Randomization of trial participants into treatment groups was not performed. Eight patients were included in the translational analysis, namely three from the first dose cohort plus the first five from the second dose cohort.

Instrument on record: Illumina HiSeq 2500. First-strand cDNA was synthesized with Superscript III and a set of TRAV- and TRBV-specific primers, covering both TCRalpha and TCRbeta chains. TCRs were amplified for 20 PCR cycles with Phusion, using a constant-region primer paired with the adapter attached to the V primers. Isolated mRNA was amplified with the MessageAmp II aRNA Amplification Kit, using an approximately 17-hour in vitro transcription at 37°C. mRNA for TCR sequencing was isolated with the Dynabeads mRNA DIRECT Purification Kit. Indexed Illumina adapters were added in a second roughly 25-cycle Phusion PCR, and the resulting products were purified with AMPure XP beads. As for how the authors treated the data: Using custom Perl scripts, TCR sequences encoding the same protein were pooled, out-of-frame sequences were removed, and the abundance of each clonotype was computed. Any TCR sequence backed by just one read was left out of the analysis. The metrics used to describe the repertoires included Shannon entropy, Gini index, clonality, richness, and the frequency of TCRs shared between repertoires. The public reads were reanalyzed by TCRdb: fastp trimming at Q25, MiXCR alignment, in-frame beta chains only. Entries that share a CDR3 protein sequence are merged under the most common genes and DNA. The V and J calls were determined by TCRdb, not by the authors. The sample includes 64,000 or so distinct CDR3 sequences, with approximately 26% observed a single time. Of the sample, around 6.7% falls within the top ten clones.

This specimen's time point label, interpreted: before trial treatment. Donors were enrolled in RACIN, a single-arm phase I dose-escalation trial in which nivolumab, ipilimumab, aspirin, low-dose cyclophosphamide and low-dose radiotherapy were combined. Eligible patients had advanced, TIL-negative solid tumors. Material: PBMCs, obtained before treatment. This receptor was taken from a male donor with rectosigmoid adenocarcinoma.

The CDR3 protein: CASSFRGEQFF. The DNA sequence follows: TGTGCCAGCAGTTTCAGGGGTGAGCAGTTCTTC. The rearranged chain carries TRBV28 and TRBJ2-1; the D gene is possibly TRBD1, with 6 bases matching. The germline V gene specifies MDHEN as CDR1 and SYDVKM as CDR2. Cut back by 3 bases and 9 bases, the V and J ends lie 6 bases apart. Counted from cysteine to phenylalanine, this CDR3 has 11 amino acids. Only CDR3 DNA remains: 33 bases, in frame from the first base.